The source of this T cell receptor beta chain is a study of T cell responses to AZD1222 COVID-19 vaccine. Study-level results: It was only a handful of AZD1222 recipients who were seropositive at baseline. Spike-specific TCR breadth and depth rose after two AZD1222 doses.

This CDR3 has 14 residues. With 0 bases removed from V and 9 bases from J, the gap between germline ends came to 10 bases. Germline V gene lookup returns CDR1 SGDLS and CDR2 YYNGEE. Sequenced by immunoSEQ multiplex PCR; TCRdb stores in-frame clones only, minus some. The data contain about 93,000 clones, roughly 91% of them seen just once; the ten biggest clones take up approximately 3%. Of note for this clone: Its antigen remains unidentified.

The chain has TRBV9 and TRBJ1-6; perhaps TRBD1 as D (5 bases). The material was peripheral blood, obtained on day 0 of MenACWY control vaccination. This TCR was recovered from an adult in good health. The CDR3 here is CASSVDAGTSPLHF. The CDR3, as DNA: TGTGCCAGCAGCGTAGATGCAGGGACTTCACCCCTCCACTTT.